The clone carrying this T cell receptor (beta chain) was seen a single time. Its antigen is not known. This entry is derived from a study of graft-versus-host responses after intestinal transplantation. Study overall: Among the recipients, all got anti-thymocyte globulin induction and then tacrolimus and steroids for 3 to 4 years.

This CDR3 spans 13 amino acids. CDR1 SNHLY and CDR2 FYNNEI come from the germline V gene. Unmatched junction bases numbered 2, after V lost 4 bases and J lost 3 bases. Using immunoSEQ multiplex PCR, the repertoire was profiled, and TCRdb retains in-frame clones only, with some absent. Of approximately 75,000 clones in the sample, nearly 90% were seen once. Study outcomes and limitations: GvH clonotypes were identified within recipient marrow, with a subset emerging first in ileum or blood.

This rearrangement joins TRBV2 to TRBJ2-7; 8 bases line up with TRBD2. The clonotype comes from a human donor who was the organ donor for an intestinal transplant. Here the sequenced sample was unstimulated CD8+ T cells sorted from spleen or lymph node cells, taken before transplant. CDR3 coding DNA: TGTGCCAGCAGTGTAGCGGGGAGCTACGAGCAGTACGTC. It specifies CASSVAGSYEQYV.